These 8 T cell receptor beta chains were sequenced from one sample in a study of T cell responses to AZD1222 COVID-19 vaccine. TCRdb keeps only in-frame clones here, not all; method: immunoSEQ multiplex PCR. Seen here are 130,000 to 150,000 clones, about 90% observed once, and the top ten hold 5%. The sequencing used peripheral blood, collected on day 0 of AZD1222 vaccination. These receptors were taken from an adult in good health.

The chain has TRBV10-2 and TRBJ2-2; D may be TRBD2 (6 bases). Germline V gene data show CDR1 as WSHSY and CDR2 as SAAADI. The V end was cut by 6 bases, the J end by 3 bases, with 8 bases between. This CDR3 region has 13 residues. Here the CDR3 reads CASRGTYTGELFF. DNA for the CDR3: TGCGCCAGCAGAGGGACTTACACCGGGGAGCTGTTTTTT.

The V gene is TRBV4-2, the J gene TRBJ2-1, with TRBD2 identical over 10 bases. Germline V gives CDR1 LGHNA, CDR2 YNFKEQ. J was trimmed by 8 bases and V by 5 bases; bases with no gene match: 12. This CDR3 spans 16 amino acids. DNA for the CDR3: TGTGCCAGCAGCTTAGACCCTAGCGGGAGTAACCATGAGCAGTTCTTC. Translating it yields CASSLDPSGSNHEQFF.

The chain recombines TRBV5-1 with TRBJ1-2, with TRBD1 matching over 8 bases. Germline V gives CDR1 SGHRS, CDR2 YFSETQ. This CDR3 region has 16 residues. The V gene end was trimmed by 1 base and the J gene end by 2 bases; junction bases not matched to a gene: 7. Here the CDR3 reads CASSLLQGARNYGYTF. In DNA, the CDR3 is TGCGCCAGCAGCTTGCTCCAGGGGGCGCGGAACTATGGCTACACCTTC.

The genes are TRBV6-1 and TRBJ1-3; D not certain. Germline V gives CDR1 MNHNS, CDR2 SASEGT. This CDR3 is 18 amino acids long. The V and J ends lost 2 bases and 0 bases respectively, with 17 bases between them. The CDR3 reads CASSEMSSHSYSGNTIYF. CDR3 DNA sequence: TGTGCCAGCAGTGAAATGAGTTCTCACAGTTACTCTGGAAACACCATATATTTT.

CDR3 DNA: TGTGCCAGCACCGTGGGGGGCCCTCAGCCCCAGCATTTT. Residues: CASTVGGPQPQHF. This rearrangement joins TRBV12-3 or TRBV12-4 to TRBJ1-5; TRBD1 might be the D (6 bases). This CDR3 has 13 residues. The ends were cut back, 7 bases at V and 6 bases at J, with 13 bases in the middle.

This sequence joins TRBV18 and TRBJ1-3; possible D gene TRBD1, 5 bases. Trimming shortened V by 1 base and J by 1 base, and 17 bases separated the two germline ends. There are 18 residues in the CDR3. In germline, CDR1 is KGHSH, CDR2 LQKENI. The CDR3, as DNA: TGTGCCAGCTCACCACTCCCCCCAGGGAGGTCGTCTGGAAACACCATATATTTT. Amino acid sequence: CASSPLPPGRSSGNTIYF.

The chain uses TRBV6-5 and TRBJ2-7, with D uncertain. The germline gives CDR1 MNHEY, CDR2 SVGAGI. The V and J ends lost 6 bases and 0 bases respectively, with 15 bases between them. This CDR3 spans 15 amino acids. The CDR3 loop reads CASSMAGVSSYEQYF. CDR3 nucleotide sequence: TGTGCCAGCAGCATGGCTGGGGTCAGCTCCTACGAGCAGTACTTC.

The V and J genes are TRBV7-2 and TRBJ2-3; D might be TRBD1 (5 bases). The CDR3 is 15 amino acids. Germline CDR1 and CDR2: SGHTA and FQGNSA. The V end lost 4 bases, the J end lost 4 bases, and 15 bases lay between the germline ends. The CDR3 region has the DNA TGTGCCAGCAGCTATTCCCAGACAGAGGCAGATACGCAGTATTTT. This gives the protein CASSYSQTEADTQYF. Using reference TRBV7-2 and TRBJ2-3 for the parts outside the CDR3, the full variable domain is GAGVSQSPSNKVTEKGKDVELRCDPISGHTALYWYRQSLGQGLEFLIYFQGNSAPDKSGLPSDRFSAERTGGSVSTLTIQRTQQEDSAVYLCASSYSQTEADTQYFGPGTRLTVL.